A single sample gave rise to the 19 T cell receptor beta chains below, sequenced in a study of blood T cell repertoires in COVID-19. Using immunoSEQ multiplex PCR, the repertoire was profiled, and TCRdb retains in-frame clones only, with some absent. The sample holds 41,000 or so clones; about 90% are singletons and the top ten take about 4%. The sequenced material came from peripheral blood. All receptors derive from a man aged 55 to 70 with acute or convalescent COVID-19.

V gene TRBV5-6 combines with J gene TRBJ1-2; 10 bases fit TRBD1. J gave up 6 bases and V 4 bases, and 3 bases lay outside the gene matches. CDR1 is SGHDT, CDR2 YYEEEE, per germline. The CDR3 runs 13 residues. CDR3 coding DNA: TGTGCCAGCAGCACTGGGACAGGGGATGGCTACACCTTC. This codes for CASSTGTGDGYTF.

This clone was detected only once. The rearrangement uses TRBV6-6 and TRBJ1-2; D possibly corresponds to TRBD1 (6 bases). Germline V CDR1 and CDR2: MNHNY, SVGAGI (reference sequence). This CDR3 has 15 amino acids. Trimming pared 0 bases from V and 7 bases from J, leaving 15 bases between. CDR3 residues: CASSYSDSARSGYTF. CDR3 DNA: TGTGCCAGCAGTTACTCGGACAGTGCTAGGAGTGGCTACACCTTC.

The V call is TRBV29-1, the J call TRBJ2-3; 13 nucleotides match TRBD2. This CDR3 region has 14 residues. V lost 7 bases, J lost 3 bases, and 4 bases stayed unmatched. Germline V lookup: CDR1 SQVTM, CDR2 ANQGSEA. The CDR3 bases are TGCAGCGCTCGGACTAGCGGGGGTACAGATACGCAGTATTTT. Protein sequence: CSARTSGGTDTQYF.

CDR3: CASSTEGRDRDGTGELFF. As DNA, the CDR3 is TGTGCCAGCAGCACAGAGGGGAGGGACAGGGACGGGACCGGGGAGCTGTTTTTT. J is TRBJ2-2 and V is TRBV3-1 (or the pseudogene TRBV3-2), with TRBD1 matching 9 bases. The V gene's germline CDR1 is LGHDT and CDR2 YNNKEL (reference sequence). The CDR3 contains 18 residues. With V trimmed by 5 bases and J by 5 bases, 15 bases remained unmatched.

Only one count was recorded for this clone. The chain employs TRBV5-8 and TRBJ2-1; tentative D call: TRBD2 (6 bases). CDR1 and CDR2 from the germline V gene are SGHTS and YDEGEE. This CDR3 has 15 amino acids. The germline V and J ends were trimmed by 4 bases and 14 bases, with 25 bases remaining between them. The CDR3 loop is CASSRPTGRTTTEFF. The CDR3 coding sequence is TGTGCCAGCAGCCGCCCCACAGGACGGACTACCACGGAGTTCTTC.

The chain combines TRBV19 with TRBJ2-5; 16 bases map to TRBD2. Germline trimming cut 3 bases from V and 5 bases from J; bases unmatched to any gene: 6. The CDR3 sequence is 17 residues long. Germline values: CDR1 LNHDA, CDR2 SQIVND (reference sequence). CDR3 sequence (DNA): TGTGCCAGTAGTATCGGGACTAGCGGGGGGGTCGGTGAGACCCAGTACTTC. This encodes CASSIGTSGGVGETQYF.

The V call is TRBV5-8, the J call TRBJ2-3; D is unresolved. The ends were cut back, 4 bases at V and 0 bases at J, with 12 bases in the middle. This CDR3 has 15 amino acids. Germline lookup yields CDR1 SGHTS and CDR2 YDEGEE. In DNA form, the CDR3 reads TGTGCCAGCAGCCCTGGTGGCCTCAGCACAGATACGCAGTATTTT. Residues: CASSPGGLSTDTQYF.

CDR3 protein: CASSDTGYQPQHF. CDR3 DNA sequence: TGTGCCAGCAGTGATACAGGGTATCAGCCCCAGCATTTT. The chain employs TRBV6-6 and TRBJ1-5; D might be TRBD1 (6 bases). The CDR3 contains 13 residues. V lost 5 bases, J lost 5 bases, and 10 bases lay in between. Per germline, CDR1 MNHNY and CDR2 SVGAGI (reference sequence).

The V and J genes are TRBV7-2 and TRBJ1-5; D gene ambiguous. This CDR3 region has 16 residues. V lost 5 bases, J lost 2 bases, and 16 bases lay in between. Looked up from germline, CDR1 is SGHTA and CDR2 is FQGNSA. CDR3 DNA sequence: TGTGCCAGCAGCCCTCAAACGTTGGGCGGCAATCAGCCCCAGCATTTT. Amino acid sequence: CASSPQTLGGNQPQHF.

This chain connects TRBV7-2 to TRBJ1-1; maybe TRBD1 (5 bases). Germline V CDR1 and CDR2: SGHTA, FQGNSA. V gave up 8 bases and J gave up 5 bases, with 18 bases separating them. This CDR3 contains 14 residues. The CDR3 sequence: CASLLGGEWTEAFF. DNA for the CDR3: TGTGCCAGCCTATTGGGGGGTGAATGGACTGAAGCTTTCTTT.

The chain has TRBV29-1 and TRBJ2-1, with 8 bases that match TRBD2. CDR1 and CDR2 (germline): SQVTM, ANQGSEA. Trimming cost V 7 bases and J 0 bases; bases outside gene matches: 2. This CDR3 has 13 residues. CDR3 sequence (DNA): TGCAGCGGCGGGACTAGCTCCTACAATGAGCAGTTCTTC. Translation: CSGGTSSYNEQFF.

The CDR3 region is CASSITSGEADTQYF. CDR3 sequence (DNA): TGTGCCAGTAGTATTACTAGCGGGGAGGCAGATACGCAGTATTTT. This chain joins TRBV19 and TRBJ2-3; 10 positions agree with TRBD2. The trim removed 3 bases at V and 4 bases at J, leaving 4 bases unmatched. CDR1 is LNHDA and CDR2 is SQIVND in the germline V gene (reference sequence). CDR3 length: 15 residues.

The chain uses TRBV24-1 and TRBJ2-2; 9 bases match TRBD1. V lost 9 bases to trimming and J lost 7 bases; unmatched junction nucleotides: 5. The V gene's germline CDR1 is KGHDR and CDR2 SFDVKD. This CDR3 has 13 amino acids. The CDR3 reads CATEQGAGGELFF. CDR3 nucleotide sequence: TGTGCCACCGAACAGGGGGCGGGCGGGGAGCTGTTTTTT.

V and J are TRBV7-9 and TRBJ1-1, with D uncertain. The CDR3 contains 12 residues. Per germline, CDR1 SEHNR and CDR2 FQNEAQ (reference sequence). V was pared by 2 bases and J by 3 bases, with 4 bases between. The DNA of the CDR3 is TGTGCCAGCAGCTTACCTTACACTGAAGCTTTCTTT. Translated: CASSLPYTEAFF.

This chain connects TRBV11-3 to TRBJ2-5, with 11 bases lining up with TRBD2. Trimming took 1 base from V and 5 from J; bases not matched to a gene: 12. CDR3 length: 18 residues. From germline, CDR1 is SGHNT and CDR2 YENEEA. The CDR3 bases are TGTGCCAGCAGCTTAGGGAGGGATAGCGGGGGGGCCGCGGAGACCCAGTACTTC. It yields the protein CASSLGRDSGGAAETQYF. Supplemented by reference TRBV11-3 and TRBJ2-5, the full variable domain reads EAGVVQSPRYKIIEKKQPVAFWCNPISGHNTLYWYLQNLGQGPELLIRYENEEAVDDSQLPKDRFSAERLKGVDSTLKIQPAELGDSAVYLCASSLGRDSGGAAETQYFGPGTRLLVL.

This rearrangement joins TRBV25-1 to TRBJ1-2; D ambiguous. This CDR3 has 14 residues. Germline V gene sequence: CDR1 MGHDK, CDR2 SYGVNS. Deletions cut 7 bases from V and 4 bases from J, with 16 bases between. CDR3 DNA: TGTGCCAGCACCCCGGCGGCGGAGATCTATGGCTACACCTTC. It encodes CASTPAAEIYGYTF.

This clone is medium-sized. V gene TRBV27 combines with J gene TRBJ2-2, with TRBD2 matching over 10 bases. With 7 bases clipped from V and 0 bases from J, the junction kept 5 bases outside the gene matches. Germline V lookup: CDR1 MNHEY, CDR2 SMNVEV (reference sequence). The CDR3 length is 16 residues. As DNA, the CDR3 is TGTGCCAGCATCCAGCGGGGGGGACCGAACACCGGGGAGCTGTTTTTT. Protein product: CASIQRGGPNTGELFF.

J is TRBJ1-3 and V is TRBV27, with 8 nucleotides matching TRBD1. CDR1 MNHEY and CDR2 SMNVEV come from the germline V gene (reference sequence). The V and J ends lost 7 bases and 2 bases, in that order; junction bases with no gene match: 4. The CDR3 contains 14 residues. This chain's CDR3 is CASISGGPGNTIYF. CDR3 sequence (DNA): TGTGCCAGCATTTCAGGGGGCCCTGGAAACACCATATATTTT.

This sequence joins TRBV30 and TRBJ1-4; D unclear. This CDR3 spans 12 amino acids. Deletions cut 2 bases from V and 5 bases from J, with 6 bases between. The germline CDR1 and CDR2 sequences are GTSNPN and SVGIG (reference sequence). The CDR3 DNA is TGTGCCTGGAGTAACGAGAATGAAAAACTGTTTTTT. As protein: CAWSNENEKLFF.